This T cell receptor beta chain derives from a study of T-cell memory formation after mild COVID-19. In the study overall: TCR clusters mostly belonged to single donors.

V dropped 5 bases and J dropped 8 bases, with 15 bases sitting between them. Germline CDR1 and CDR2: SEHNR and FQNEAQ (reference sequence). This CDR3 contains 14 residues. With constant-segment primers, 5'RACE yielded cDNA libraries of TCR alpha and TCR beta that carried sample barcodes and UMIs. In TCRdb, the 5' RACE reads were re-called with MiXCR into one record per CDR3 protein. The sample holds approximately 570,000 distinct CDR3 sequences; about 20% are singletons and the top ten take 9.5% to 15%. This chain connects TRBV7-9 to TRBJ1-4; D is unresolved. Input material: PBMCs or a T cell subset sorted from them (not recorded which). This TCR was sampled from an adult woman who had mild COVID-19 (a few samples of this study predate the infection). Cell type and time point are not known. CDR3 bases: TGTGCCAGCAGCCGACCGGGTTTAAGGGAAAAACTGTTTTTT. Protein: CASSRPGLREKLFF.